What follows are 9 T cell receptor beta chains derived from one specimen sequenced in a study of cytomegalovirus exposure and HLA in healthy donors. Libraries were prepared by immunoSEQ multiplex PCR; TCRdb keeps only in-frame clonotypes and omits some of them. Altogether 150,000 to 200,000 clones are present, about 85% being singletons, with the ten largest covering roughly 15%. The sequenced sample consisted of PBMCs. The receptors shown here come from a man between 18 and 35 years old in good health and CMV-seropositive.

The CDR3 DNA sequence: TGTGCCTGGAGTAAGGGAGCCGGGGAGCTGTTTTTT. This sequence encodes CAWSKGAGELFF. The chain combines TRBV30 with TRBJ2-2; TRBD2 is a possible D gene (5 bases). Trimming pared 2 bases from V and 6 bases from J, leaving 7 bases between. Germline values: CDR1 GTSNPN, CDR2 SVGIG (reference sequence). The CDR3 consists of 12 residues.

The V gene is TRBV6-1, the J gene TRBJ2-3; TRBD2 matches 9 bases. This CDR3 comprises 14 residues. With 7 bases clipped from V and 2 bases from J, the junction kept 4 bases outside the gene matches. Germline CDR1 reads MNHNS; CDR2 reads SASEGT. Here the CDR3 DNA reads TGTGCCAGCACCAGACTAGCGGACACAGATACGCAGTATTTT. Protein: CASTRLADTDTQYF.

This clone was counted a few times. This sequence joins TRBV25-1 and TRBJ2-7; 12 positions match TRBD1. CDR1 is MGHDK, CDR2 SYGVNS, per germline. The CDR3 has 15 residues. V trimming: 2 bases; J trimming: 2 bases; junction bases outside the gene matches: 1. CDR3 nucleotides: TGTGCCAGCAGTGAAGGGACAGGGGGCCCCTACGAGCAGTACTTC. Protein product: CASSEGTGGPYEQYF.

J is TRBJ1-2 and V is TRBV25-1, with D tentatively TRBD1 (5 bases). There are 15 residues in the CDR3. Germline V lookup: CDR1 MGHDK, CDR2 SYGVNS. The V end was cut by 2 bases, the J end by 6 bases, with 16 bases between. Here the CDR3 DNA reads TGTGCCAGCAGTGAACCCACAGTAGGGGCCGATGGCTACACCTTC. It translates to CASSEPTVGADGYTF.

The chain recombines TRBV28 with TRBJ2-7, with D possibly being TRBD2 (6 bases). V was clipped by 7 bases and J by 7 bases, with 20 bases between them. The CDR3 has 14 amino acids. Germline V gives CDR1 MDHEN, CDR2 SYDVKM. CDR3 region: CASNAGTPAGEQYF. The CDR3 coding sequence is TGTGCCAGCAACGCCGGGACTCCGGCCGGGGAGCAGTACTTC.

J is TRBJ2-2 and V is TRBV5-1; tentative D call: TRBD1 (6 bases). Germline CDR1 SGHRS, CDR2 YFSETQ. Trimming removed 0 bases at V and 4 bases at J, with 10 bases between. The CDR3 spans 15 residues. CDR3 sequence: CASSLGGPGTGELFF. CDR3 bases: TGCGCCAGCAGCTTGGGGGGGCCGGGCACCGGGGAGCTGTTTTTT. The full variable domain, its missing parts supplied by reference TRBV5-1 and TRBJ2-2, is KAGVTQTPRYLIKTRGQQVTLSCSPISGHRSVSWYQQTPGQGLQFLFEYFSETQRNKGNFPGRFSGRQFSNSRSEMNVSTLELGDSALYLCASSLGGPGTGELFFGEGSRLTVL.

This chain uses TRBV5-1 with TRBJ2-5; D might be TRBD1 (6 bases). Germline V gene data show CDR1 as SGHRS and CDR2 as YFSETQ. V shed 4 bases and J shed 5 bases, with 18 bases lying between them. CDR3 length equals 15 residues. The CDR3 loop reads CASSPTGDIGETQYF. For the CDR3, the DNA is TGCGCCAGCAGCCCAACTGGGGACATCGGGGAGACCCAGTACTTC.

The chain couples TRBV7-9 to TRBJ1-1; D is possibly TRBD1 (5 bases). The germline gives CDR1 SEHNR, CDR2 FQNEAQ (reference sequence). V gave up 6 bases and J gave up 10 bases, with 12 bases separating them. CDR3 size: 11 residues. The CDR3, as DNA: TGTGCCAGCAGATCCAGGGAGGGAGCTTTCTTT. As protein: CASRSREGAFF.

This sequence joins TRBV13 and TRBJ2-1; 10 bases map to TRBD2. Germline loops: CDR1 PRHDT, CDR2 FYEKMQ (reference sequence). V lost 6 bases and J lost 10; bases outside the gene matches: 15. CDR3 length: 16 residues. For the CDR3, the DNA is TGTGCCAGCAGTGAAAGGAGAAGCGGGGGGGTCGTAGAGCAGTTCTTC. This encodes CASSERRSGGVVEQFF.